This T cell receptor beta chain was sequenced during a study of post-analysis software for immune sequencing data. TCR beta cDNA libraries included unique molecular identifiers. MiXCR was run by TCRdb on the PCR reads, yielding one entry per CDR3 protein. The repertoire holds some 800,000 distinct CDR3 sequences, with 46% as singletons. A note on this clonotype: What it binds is not known.

Study results and caveats: The study found TRBV5-6, TRBV5-1 and TRBV20-1 among four to six TRBV segments more frequent in patients than controls.

Germline V gives CDR1 SEHNR, CDR2 FQNEAQ (reference sequence). The length of the CDR3 is 14 residues. J lost 4 bases, V lost 5 bases, and 7 bases had no gene match. V and J are TRBV7-9 and TRBJ2-7, with TRBD1 identical over 8 bases. The TCR comes from a girl aged 10-17 years with multiple sclerosis. The sequenced sample consisted of blood. The CDR3: CASSRRQGLYEQYF. DNA of the CDR3: TGTGCCAGCAGCCGACGACAGGGGCTATACGAGCAGTACTTC.